This TCR beta chain came from a study of shared clonotypes between healthy human individuals. Turning to the study itself: CD4 naive and memory got three plates each, CD8 naive two, CD8 memory one.

It was into CD45RA+ naive and CD45RA-negative memory subsets that the CD4+ cells were split. Sequencing used immunoSEQ multiplex PCR; TCRdb keeps in-frame clones, though not all of them. The sample contains approximately 1,500,000 clones, 95% to 99% of which appear only once. The CDR3 covers 16 residues. The germline V gene has CDR1 LNHNV and CDR2 YYDKDF (reference sequence). V shed 3 bases, J shed 4 bases, and the junction held 10 bases outside the gene matches. The chain is built from TRBV15 and TRBJ2-5; 8 bases line up with TRBD1. The TCR sequence derives from a man in his thirties or forties in good health. The sample consisted of naive CD4+ T cells sorted from blood. Subset here: CD45RA+ positively selected. Written as DNA, the CDR3 is TGTGCCACCAGCAGGGTACGCCAGGGGGCTCTAGAGACCCAGTACTTC. Translated: CATSRVRQGALETQYF.